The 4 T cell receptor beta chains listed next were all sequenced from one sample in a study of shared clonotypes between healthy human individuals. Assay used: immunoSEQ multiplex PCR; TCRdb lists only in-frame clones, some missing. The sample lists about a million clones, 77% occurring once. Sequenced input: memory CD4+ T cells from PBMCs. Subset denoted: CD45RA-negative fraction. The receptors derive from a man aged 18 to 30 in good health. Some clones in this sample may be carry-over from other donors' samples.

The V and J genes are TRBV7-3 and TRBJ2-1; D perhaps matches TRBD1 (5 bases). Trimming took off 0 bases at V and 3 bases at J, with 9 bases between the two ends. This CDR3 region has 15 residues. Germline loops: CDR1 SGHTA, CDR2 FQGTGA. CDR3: CASSLTFDSYNEQFF. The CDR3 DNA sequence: TGTGCCAGCAGCTTAACCTTCGACAGCTACAATGAGCAGTTCTTC.

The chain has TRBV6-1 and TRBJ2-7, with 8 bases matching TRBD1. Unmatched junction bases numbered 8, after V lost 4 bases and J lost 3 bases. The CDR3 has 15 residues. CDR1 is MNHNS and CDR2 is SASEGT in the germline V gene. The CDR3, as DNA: TGTGCCAGCAGTGCCAGGGGGCCAACTATCTACGAGCAGTACTTC. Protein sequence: CASSARGPTIYEQYF.

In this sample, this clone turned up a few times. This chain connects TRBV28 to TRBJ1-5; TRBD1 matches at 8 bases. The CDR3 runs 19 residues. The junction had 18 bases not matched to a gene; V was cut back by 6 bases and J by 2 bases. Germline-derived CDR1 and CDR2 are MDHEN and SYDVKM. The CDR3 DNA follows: TGTGCCAGCAGCGAACGCCGGGACAGGTTAAGATTGGGCAATCAGCCCCAGCATTTT. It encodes CASSERRDRLRLGNQPQHF.

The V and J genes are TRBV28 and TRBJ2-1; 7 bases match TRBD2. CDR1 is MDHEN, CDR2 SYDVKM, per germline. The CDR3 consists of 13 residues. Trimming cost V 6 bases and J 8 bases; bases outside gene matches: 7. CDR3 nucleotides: TGTGCCAGCAGCTGGGGGGGGATAGATGAGCAGTTCTTC. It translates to CASSWGGIDEQFF.